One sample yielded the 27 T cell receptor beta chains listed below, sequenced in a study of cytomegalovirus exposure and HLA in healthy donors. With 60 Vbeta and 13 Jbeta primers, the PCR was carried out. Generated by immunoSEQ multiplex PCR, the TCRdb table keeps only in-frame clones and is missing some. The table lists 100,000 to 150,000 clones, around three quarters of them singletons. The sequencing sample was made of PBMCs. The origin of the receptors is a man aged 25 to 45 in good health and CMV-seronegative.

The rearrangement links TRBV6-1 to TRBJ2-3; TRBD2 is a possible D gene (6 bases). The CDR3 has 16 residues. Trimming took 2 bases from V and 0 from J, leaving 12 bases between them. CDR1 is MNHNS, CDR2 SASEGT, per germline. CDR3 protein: CASSESWGRSTDTQYF. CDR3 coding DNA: TGTGCCAGCAGTGAATCCTGGGGGAGGAGCACAGATACGCAGTATTTT.

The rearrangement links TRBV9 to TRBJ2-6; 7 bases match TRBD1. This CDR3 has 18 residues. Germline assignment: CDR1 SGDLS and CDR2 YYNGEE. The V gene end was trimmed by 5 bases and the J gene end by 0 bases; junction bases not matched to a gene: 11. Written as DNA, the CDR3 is TGTGCCAGCAGTCACCGACAGGGATCTAGCTCTGGGGCCAACGTCCTGACTTTC. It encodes CASSHRQGSSSGANVLTF.

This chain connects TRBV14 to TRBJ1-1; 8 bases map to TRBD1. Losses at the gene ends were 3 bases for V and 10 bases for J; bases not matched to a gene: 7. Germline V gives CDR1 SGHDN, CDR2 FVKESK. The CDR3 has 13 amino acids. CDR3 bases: TGTGCCAGCAGCCACATGACAGGGGTGGCAGCTTTCTTT. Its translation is CASSHMTGVAAFF. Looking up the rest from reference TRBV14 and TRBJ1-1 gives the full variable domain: EAGVTQFPSHSVIEKGQTVTLRCDPISGHDNLYWYRRVMGKEIKFLLHFVKESKQDESGMPNNRFLAERTGGTYSTLKVQPAELEDSGVYFCASSHMTGVAAFFGQGTRLTVV.

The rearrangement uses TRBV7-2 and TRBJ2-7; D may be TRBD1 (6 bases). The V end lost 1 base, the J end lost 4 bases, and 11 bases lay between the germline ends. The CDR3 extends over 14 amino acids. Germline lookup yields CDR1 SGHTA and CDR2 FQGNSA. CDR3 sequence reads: CASSLDRALYEQYF. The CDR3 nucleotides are TGTGCCAGCAGCTTAGACAGGGCTTTGTACGAGCAGTACTTC.

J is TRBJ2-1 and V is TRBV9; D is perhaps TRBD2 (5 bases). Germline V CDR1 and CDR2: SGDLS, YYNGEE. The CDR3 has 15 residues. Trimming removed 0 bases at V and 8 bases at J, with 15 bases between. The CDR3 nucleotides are TGTGCCAGCAGCGTAGAACCAGGACTGTTCTATGAGCAGTTCTTC. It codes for CASSVEPGLFYEQFF.

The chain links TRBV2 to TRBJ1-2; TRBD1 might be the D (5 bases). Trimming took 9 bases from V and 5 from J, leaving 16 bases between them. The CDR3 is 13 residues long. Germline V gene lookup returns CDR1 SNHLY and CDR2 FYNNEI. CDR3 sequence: CARGEDSMYGYTF. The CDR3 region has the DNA TGTGCCAGAGGTGAAGACAGTATGTATGGCTACACCTTC.

The CDR3 nucleotides are TGTGCCTGGAGGGGACAGGCGAACACCGGGGAGCTGTTTTTT. It translates to CAWRGQANTGELFF. This chain joins TRBV30 and TRBJ2-2; TRBD1 matches 8 bases. With 3 bases clipped from V and 0 bases from J, the junction kept 0 bases outside the gene matches. From germline, CDR1 is GTSNPN and CDR2 SVGIG (reference sequence). CDR3 length: 14 amino acids.

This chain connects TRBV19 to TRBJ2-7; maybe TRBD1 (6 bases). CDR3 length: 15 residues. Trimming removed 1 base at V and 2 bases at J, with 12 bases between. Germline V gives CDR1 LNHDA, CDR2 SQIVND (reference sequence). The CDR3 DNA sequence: TGTGCCAGTAGTATAGGAGGACAGCCCACCTACGAGCAGTACTTC. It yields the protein CASSIGGQPTYEQYF. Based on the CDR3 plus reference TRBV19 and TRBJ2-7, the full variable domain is DGGITQSPKYLFRKEGQNVTLSCEQNLNHDAMYWYRQDPGQGLRLIYYSQIVNDFQKGDIAEGYSVSREKKESFPLTVTSAQKNPTAFYLCASSIGGQPTYEQYFGPGTRLTVT.

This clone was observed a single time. The CDR3 DNA reads as TGCGCCAGCAGTGAGTCCAGGTCGGGACAGGACAGGGCCGGGGCTTATCAGCCCCAGCATTTT. Translated, it gives CASSESRSGQDRAGAYQPQHF. The rearrangement joins TRBV10-2 to TRBJ1-5, with TRBD1 identical over 8 bases. The CDR3 runs to 21 residues. V shed 0 bases, J shed 5 bases, and the junction held 21 bases outside the gene matches. Germline assignment: CDR1 WSHSY and CDR2 SAAADI.

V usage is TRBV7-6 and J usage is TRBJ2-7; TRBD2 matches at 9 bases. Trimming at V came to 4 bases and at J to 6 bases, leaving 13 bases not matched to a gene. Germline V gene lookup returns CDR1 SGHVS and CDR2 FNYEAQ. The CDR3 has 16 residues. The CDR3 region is CASSSGGAGGPLEQYF. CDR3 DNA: TGTGCCAGCAGCTCCGGCGGTGCGGGAGGGCCGCTCGAGCAGTACTTC. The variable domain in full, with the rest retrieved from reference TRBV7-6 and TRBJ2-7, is GAGVSQSPRYKVTKRGQDVALRCDPISGHVSLYWYRQALGQGPEFLTYFNYEAQQDKSGLPNDRFSAERPEGSISTLTIQRTEQRDSAMYRCASSSGGAGGPLEQYFGPGTRLTVT.

CDR3 nucleotide sequence: TGCGCCAGCAGCCACGGGAGCTCCTACGAGCAGTACTTC. Residues: CASSHGSSYEQYF. The rearrangement uses TRBV4-1 and TRBJ2-7, with D perhaps matching TRBD2 (6 bases). The CDR3 has 13 residues. The ends were cut back, 3 bases at V and 0 bases at J, with 6 bases in the middle. CDR1 and CDR2 from the germline V gene are MGHRA and YSYEKL.

The CDR3 DNA follows: TGTGCCAGCAGCCCACCGGGACAGCTTAACTATGGCTACACCTTC. Translating gives CASSPPGQLNYGYTF. V usage is TRBV7-2 and J usage is TRBJ1-2; 7 bases map to TRBD1. Looked up from germline, CDR1 is SGHTA and CDR2 is FQGNSA. J lost 1 base, V lost 5 bases, and 7 bases had no gene match. CDR3 length: 15 residues.

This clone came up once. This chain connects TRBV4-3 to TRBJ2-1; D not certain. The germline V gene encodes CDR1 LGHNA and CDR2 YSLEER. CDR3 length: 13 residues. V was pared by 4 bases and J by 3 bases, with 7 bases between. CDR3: CASSPLDYNEQFF. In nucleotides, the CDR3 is TGCGCCAGCAGCCCCCTAGACTACAATGAGCAGTTCTTC.

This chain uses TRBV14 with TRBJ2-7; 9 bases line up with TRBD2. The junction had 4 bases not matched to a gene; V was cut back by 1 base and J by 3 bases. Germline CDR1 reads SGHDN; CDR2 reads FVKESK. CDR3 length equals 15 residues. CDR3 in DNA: TGTGCCAGCAGCCAAGGCGCAGCGGGAGGCTACGAGCAGTACTTC. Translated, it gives CASSQGAAGGYEQYF.

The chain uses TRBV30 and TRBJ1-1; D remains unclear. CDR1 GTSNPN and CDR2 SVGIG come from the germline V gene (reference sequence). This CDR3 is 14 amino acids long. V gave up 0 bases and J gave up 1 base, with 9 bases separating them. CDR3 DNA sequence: TGTGCCTGGAGTGTGCGGCAGCGGAACACTGAAGCTTTCTTT. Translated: CAWSVRQRNTEAFF.

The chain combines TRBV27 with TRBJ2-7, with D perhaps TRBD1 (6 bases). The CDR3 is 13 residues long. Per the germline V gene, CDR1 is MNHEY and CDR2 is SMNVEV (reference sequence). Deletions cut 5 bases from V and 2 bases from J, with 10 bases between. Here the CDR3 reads CASSKQGPYEQYF. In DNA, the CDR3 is TGTGCCAGCAGTAAACAGGGACCCTACGAGCAGTACTTC.

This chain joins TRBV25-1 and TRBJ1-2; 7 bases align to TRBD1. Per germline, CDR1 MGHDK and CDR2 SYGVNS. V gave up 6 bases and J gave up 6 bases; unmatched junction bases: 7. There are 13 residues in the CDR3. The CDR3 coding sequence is TGTGCCAGCAGCCTGACAGGGACCGATGGCTACACCTTC. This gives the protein CASSLTGTDGYTF.

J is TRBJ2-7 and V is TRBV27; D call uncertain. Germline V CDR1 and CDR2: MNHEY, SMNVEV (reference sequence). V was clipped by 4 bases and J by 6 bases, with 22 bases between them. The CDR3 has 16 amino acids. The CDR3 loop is CASSSTPFLKDSEQYF. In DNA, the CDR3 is TGTGCCAGCAGTTCTACTCCCTTCTTGAAAGATTCCGAGCAGTACTTC.

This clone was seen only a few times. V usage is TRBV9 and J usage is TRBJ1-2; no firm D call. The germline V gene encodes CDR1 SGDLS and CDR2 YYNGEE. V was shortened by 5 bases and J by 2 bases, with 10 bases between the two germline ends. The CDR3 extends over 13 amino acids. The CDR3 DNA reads TGTGCCAGCAGTAGCACGTCGAACTATGGCTACACCTTC. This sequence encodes CASSSTSNYGYTF. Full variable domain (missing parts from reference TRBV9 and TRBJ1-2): DSGVTQTPKHLITATGQRVTLRCSPRSGDLSVYWYQQSLDQGLQFLIQYYNGEERAKGNILERFSAQQFPDLHSELNLSSLELGDSALYFCASSSTSNYGYTFGSGTRLTVV.

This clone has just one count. The CDR3 DNA reads TGTGCCAGCAGCCAAGTACAGGGGGCCGCCGGGGAGCTGTTTTTT. Its translation is CASSQVQGAAGELFF. This chain joins TRBV14 and TRBJ2-2; 9 nucleotides align to TRBD1. CDR3 length: 15 amino acids. CDR1 and CDR2 from the germline V gene are SGHDN and FVKESK. V shed 1 base and J 6 bases; nucleotides not matched to a gene: 3.

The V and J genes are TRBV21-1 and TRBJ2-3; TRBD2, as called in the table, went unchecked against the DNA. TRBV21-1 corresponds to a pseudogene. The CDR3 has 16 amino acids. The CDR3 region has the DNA TGTGCCAGCAACTATAGCGGGAGGGCCTTCGCAGATACGCAGTATTTT. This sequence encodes CASNYSGRAFADTQYF.

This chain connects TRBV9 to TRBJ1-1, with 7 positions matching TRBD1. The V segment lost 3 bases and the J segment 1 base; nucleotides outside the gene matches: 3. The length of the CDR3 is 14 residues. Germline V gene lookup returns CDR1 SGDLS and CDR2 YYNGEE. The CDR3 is CASSGTGENTEAFF. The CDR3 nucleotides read TGTGCCAGCAGCGGAACAGGGGAGAACACTGAAGCTTTCTTT. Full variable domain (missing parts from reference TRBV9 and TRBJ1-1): DSGVTQTPKHLITATGQRVTLRCSPRSGDLSVYWYQQSLDQGLQFLIQYYNGEERAKGNILERFSAQQFPDLHSELNLSSLELGDSALYFCASSGTGENTEAFFGQGTRLTVV.

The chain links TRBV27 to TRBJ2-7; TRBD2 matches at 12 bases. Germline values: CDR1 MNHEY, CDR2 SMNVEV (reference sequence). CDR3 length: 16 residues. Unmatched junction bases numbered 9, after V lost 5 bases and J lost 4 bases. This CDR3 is CASSPRTSGTHYEQYF. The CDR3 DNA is TGTGCCAGCAGTCCAAGGACTAGCGGGACCCATTACGAGCAGTACTTC.

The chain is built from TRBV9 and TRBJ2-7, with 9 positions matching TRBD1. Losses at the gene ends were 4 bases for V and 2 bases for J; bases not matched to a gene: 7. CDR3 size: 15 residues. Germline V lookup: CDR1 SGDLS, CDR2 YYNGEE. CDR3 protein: CASSPRDRAPYEQYF. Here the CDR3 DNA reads TGTGCCAGCAGCCCACGGGACAGGGCCCCCTACGAGCAGTACTTC.

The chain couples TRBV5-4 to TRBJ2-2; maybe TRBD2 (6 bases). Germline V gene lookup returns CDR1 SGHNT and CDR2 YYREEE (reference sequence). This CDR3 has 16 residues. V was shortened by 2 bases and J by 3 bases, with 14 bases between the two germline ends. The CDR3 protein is CASSLGGAGYTGELFF. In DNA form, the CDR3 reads TGTGCCAGCAGCTTAGGTGGGGCGGGATACACCGGGGAGCTGTTTTTT.

The CDR3 nucleotides read TGTGCCAGCAGGCTAGGGACTAGCGGGATCCAAGAGACCCAGTACTTC. It encodes CASRLGTSGIQETQYF. The rearrangement joins TRBV2 to TRBJ2-5; the match to TRBD2 covers 13 bases. The germline V gene has CDR1 SNHLY and CDR2 FYNNEI. V lost 6 bases and J lost 1; bases outside the gene matches: 5. The CDR3 sequence is 16 residues long.

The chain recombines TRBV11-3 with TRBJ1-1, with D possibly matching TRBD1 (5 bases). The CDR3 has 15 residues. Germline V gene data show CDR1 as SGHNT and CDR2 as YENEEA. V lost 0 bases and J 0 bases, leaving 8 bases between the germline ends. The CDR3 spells CASSLDRTMNTEAFF. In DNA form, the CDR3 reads TGTGCCAGCAGCTTAGACAGGACAATGAACACTGAAGCTTTCTTT. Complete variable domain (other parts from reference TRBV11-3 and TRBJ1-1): EAGVVQSPRYKIIEKKQPVAFWCNPISGHNTLYWYLQNLGQGPELLIRYENEEAVDDSQLPKDRFSAERLKGVDSTLKIQPAELGDSAVYLCASSLDRTMNTEAFFGQGTRLTVV.